This TCR beta chain was sequenced for a study of T cell responses to AZD1222 COVID-19 vaccine. The CDR3 totals 16 residues. On this clone: Its target is unknown.

Study outcomes and limitations: Repertoire sampling was restricted to post-peak T cell response timepoints.

Profiling relied on immunoSEQ multiplex PCR, and the TCRdb table lists in-frame clones only, not all of them. The repertoire includes approximately 150,000 clones, about 90% of them detected once, and 1.5% to 2% sits in the top ten. The TCR originated in an adult in good health. The chain employs TRBV12-1 and TRBJ1-1; the DNA was not compared with TRBD1, the D call given in the table. TRBV12-1 is flagged as a pseudogene. The sequenced sample was peripheral blood, obtained on day 0 of AZD1222 vaccination. CDR3 DNA sequence: TGTGCCAGCAGCTCCCAGAACGGACAGTTCGGCACTGAAGCTTTCTTT. Encoded protein: CASSSQNGQFGTEAFF.